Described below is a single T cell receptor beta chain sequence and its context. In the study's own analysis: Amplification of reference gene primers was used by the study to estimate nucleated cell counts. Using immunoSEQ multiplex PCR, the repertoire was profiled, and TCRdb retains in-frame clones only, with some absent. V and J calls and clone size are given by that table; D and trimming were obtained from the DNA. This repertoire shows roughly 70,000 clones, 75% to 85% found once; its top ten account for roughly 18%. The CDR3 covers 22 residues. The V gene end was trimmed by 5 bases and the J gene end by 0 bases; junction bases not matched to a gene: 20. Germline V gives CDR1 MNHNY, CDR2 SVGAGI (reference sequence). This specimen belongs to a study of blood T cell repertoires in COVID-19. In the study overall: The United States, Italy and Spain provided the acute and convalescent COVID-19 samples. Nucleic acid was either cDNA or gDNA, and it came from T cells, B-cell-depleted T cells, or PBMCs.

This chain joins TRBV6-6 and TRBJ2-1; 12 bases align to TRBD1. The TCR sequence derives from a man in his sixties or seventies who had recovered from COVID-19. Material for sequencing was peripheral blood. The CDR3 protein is CASSPGQGALGWGWSSYNEQFF. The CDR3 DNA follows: TGTGCCAGCAGTCCGGGACAGGGGGCGCTCGGATGGGGTTGGAGCTCCTACAATGAGCAGTTCTTC.